This T cell receptor (beta chain) was sequenced during a study of control samples from healthy donors and cancer patients. Sequencing was performed with immunoSEQ multiplex PCR; in TCRdb, only in-frame clones are kept and a portion is missing. The sample holds roughly 80,000 clones, about 88% seen once. The receptor's source is a woman in her 50s in good health. The sample was blood.

CDR3 protein: CASSLNGYGYTF. The DNA for the CDR3 is TGTGCCAGCAGTTTGAACGGCTATGGCTACACCTTC. The V call is TRBV28, the J call TRBJ1-2; D is undetermined. The CDR3 consists of 12 residues. From germline, CDR1 is MDHEN and CDR2 SYDVKM. V lost 3 bases to trimming and J lost 4 bases, with 6 bases between them.